Here is one T cell receptor (beta chain) with its context. Its antigen is unidentified. This entry comes from a study of shared clonotypes between healthy human individuals. Background on the study: Three CD4 naive, three CD4 memory, two CD8 naive and one CD8 memory plate were used per donor. Notes on the study in general: Naive CD4 clonotypes were shared across a handful of donors at 4.5% to 6.5%. Clonotypes which were not shared had lower generation probabilities than clonotypes that all four donors shared.

The assay was immunoSEQ multiplex PCR, and TCRdb's table has in-frame clones only and misses some. The table has a few million clones, under 95% seen once. The ends were cut back, 0 bases at V and 9 bases at J, with 12 bases in the middle. CDR3 length equals 13 residues. The germline CDR1 and CDR2 sequences are GTSNPN and SVGIG (reference sequence). The chain is built from TRBV30 and TRBJ2-1; possibly TRBD1 or TRBD2 for D (5 bases each). Sample: naive CD4+ T cells from PBMCs. Described subset: CD45RA+ positively selected. This receptor was obtained from a man between 18 and 29 years old in good health. Some clones in this sample may be carry-over from other donors' samples. The CDR3 protein is CAWSVLQRGEQFF. DNA for the CDR3: TGTGCCTGGAGTGTACTTCAGAGGGGTGAGCAGTTCTTC. The full variable domain, with the rest looked up from reference TRBV30 and TRBJ2-1, is SQTIHQWPATLVQPVGSPLSLECTVEGTSNPNLYWYRQAAGRGLQLLFYSVGIGQISSEVPQNLSASRPQDRQFILSSKKLLLSDSGFYLCAWSVLQRGEQFFGPGTRLTVL.